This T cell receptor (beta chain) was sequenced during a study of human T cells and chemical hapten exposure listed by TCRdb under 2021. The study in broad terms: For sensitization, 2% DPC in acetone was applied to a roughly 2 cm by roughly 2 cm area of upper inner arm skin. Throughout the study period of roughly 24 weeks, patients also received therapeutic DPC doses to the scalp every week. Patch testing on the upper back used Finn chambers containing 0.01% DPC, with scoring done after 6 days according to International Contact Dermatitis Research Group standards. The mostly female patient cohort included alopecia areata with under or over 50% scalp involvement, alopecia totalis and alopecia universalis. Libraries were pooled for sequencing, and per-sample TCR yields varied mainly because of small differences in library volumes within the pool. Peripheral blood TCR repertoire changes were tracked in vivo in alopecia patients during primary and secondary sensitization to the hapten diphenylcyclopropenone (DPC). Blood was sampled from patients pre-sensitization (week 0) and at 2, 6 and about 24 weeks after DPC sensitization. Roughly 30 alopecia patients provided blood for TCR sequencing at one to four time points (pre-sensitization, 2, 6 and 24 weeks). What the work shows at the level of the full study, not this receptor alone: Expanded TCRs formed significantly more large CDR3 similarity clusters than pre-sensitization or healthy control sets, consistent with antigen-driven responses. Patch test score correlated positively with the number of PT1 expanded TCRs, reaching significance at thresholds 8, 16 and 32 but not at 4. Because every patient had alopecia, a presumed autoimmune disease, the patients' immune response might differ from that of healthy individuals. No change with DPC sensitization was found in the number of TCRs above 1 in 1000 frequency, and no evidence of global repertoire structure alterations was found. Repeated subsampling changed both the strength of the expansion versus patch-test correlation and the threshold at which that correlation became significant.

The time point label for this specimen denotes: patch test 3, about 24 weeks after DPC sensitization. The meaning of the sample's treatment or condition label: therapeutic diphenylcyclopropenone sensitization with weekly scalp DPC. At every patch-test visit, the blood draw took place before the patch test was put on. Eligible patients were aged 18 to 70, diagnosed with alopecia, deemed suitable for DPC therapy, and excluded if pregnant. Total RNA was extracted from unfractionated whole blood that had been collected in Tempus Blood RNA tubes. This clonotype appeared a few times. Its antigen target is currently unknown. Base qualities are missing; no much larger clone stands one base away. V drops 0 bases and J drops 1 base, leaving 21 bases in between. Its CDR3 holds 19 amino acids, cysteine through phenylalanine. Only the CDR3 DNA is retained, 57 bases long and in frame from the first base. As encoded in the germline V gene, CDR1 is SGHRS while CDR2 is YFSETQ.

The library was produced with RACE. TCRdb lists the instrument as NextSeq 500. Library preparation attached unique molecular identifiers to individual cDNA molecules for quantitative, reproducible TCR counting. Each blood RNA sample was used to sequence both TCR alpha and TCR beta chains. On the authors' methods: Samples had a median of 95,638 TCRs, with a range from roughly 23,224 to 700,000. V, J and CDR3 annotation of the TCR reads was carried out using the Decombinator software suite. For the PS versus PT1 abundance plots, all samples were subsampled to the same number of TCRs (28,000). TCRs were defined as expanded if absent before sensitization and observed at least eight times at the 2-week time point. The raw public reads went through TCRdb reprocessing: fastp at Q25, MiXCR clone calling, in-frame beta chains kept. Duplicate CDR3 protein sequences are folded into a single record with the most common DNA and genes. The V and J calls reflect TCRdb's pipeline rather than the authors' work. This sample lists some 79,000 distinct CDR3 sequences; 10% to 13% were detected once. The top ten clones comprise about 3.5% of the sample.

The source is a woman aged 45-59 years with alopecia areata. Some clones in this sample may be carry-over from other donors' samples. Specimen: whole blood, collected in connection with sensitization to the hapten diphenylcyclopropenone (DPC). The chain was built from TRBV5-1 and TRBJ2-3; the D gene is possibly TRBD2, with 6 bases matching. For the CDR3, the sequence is CASSLEAGLRRPRTDTQYF. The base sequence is TGCGCCAGCAGCTTGGAAGCGGGCTTAAGGCGGCCGCGCACAGATACGCAGTATTTT.